Below are 30 T cell receptor beta chains sequenced from a single sample in a study of CD8 T cells in acute hepatitis C reinfection. Noted time point: naive CD8 control sorted from an acute-time-point sample. Clones were read by immunoSEQ multiplex PCR, and TCRdb kept only the in-frame ones, dropping some. The table includes approximately 39,000 clones, approximately 87% detected once. The specimen was naive CD8+ T cells from PBMCs. These receptors originate from a man aged 25-40 years with chronic hepatitis C.

The rearrangement uses TRBV9 and TRBJ2-5; TRBD2 might be the D (5 bases). The CDR3 loop spans 13 amino acids. V lost 3 bases and J lost 2, with 8 bases in between. Germline V CDR1 and CDR2: SGDLS, YYNGEE. The CDR3 here is CASSDGDQETQYF. In DNA, the CDR3 is TGTGCCAGCAGCGACGGGGATCAAGAGACCCAGTACTTC.

The V call is TRBV5-1, the J call TRBJ2-1; D is unclear. This CDR3 comprises 13 residues. In germline, CDR1 is SGHRS, CDR2 YFSETQ. The V gene lost 4 bases and the J gene lost 8 bases, with 13 bases spanning the gap. The CDR3 coding sequence is TGCGCCAGCAGCAGCCCGGACCCGGATGAGCAGTTCTTC. Residues: CASSSPDPDEQFF.

The chain is built from TRBV5-6 and TRBJ2-3, with TRBD2 matching 10 bases. CDR1 is SGHDT and CDR2 is YYEEEE in the germline V gene. The CDR3 runs 16 residues. V trimming: 0 bases; J trimming: 0 bases; junction bases outside the gene matches: 1. The CDR3 here is CASSLELAGSTDTQYF. CDR3 DNA: TGTGCCAGCAGCTTGGAACTAGCGGGGAGCACAGATACGCAGTATTTT.

V gene TRBV13 combines with J gene TRBJ2-5; 12 bases map to TRBD2. V lost 5 bases and J lost 1; bases outside the gene matches: 2. Per germline, CDR1 PRHDT and CDR2 FYEKMQ (reference sequence). The CDR3 is 15 residues long. The CDR3 region is CASSQTSGGQETQYF. The CDR3, as DNA: TGTGCCAGCAGCCAGACTAGCGGGGGCCAAGAGACCCAGTACTTC.

The sample holds a few counts of this clone. The chain carries TRBV7-9 and TRBJ1-2; no clear D gene. Germline assignment: CDR1 SEHNR and CDR2 FQNEAQ (reference sequence). This CDR3 has 13 residues. Trimming shortened V by 3 bases and J by 4 bases, and 9 bases separated the two germline ends. CDR3: CASSLQNLYGYTF. In DNA, the CDR3 is TGTGCCAGCAGCTTGCAGAATCTCTATGGCTACACCTTC.

The chain couples TRBV27 to TRBJ2-7; D could derive from TRBD1 or TRBD2 (5 bases each). The length of the CDR3 is 14 residues. V lost 5 bases and J 2 bases, leaving 13 bases between the germline ends. Germline V CDR1 and CDR2: MNHEY, SMNVEV (reference sequence). CDR3 nucleotides: TGTGCCAGCAGTGCGACAGTGAGGGCCTACGAGCAGTACTTC. Translation: CASSATVRAYEQYF.

The rearrangement links TRBV27 to TRBJ2-7; 9 positions agree with TRBD1. Germline-derived CDR1 and CDR2 are MNHEY and SMNVEV (reference sequence). The V segment lost 5 bases and the J segment 5 bases; nucleotides outside the gene matches: 7. CDR3 size: 14 residues. The CDR3 region is CASSNYRGLDEQYF. The CDR3 DNA reads TGTGCCAGCAGTAACTACAGGGGGCTGGACGAGCAGTACTTC.

This clone was seen once. The CDR3 sequence is CSVGAETSGSSEQYF. DNA of the CDR3: TGCAGCGTTGGGGCGGAGACTAGCGGGAGCAGCGAGCAGTACTTC. The chain joins TRBV29-1 to TRBJ2-7; 12 bases align to TRBD2. Germline V CDR1 and CDR2: SQVTM, ANQGSEA. Trimming at V came to 4 bases and at J to 6 bases, leaving 10 bases not matched to a gene. This CDR3 is 15 amino acids long.

The chain links TRBV4-2 to TRBJ2-7, with 13 bases that match TRBD2. The CDR3 is made up of 16 amino acids. CDR1 and CDR2 from the germline V gene are LGHNA and YNFKEQ. With V trimmed by 2 bases and J by 2 bases, 3 bases remained unmatched. The CDR3 loop reads CASSQTSGGATYEQYF. In DNA form, the CDR3 reads TGTGCCAGCAGCCAAACTAGCGGGGGGGCTACCTACGAGCAGTACTTC.

In DNA form, the CDR3 reads TGCGCCAGCAGCCAAAACGTGGGCTCTGGAAACACCATATATTTT. It specifies CASSQNVGSGNTIYF. The chain recombines TRBV4-1 with TRBJ1-3; D unresolved. There are 15 residues in the CDR3. Germline lookup yields CDR1 MGHRA and CDR2 YSYEKL. V was trimmed by 2 bases and J by 0 bases, leaving 8 bases between them.

CDR3 in DNA: TGTGCCAGCAGCTTAGTAGGTTCCGGGACTAGTTCCCACAATGAGCAGTTCTTC. This gives the protein CASSLVGSGTSSHNEQFF. The rearrangement uses TRBV11-2 and TRBJ2-1; TRBD2 aligns across 8 bases. The CDR3 length is 18 residues. CDR1 SGHAT and CDR2 FQNNGV come from the germline V gene. V trimming: 1 base; J trimming: 5 bases; junction bases outside the gene matches: 13.

This sequence joins TRBV7-9 and TRBJ2-1; D gene unclear. Germline V gene sequence: CDR1 SEHNR, CDR2 FQNEAQ (reference sequence). This CDR3 has 16 residues. V was trimmed by 1 base and J by 8 bases, leaving 18 bases between them. CDR3 nucleotides: TGTGCCAGCAGCTTAGTTAGTCCCGGAGTTTTGGATGAGCAGTTCTTC. Translated: CASSLVSPGVLDEQFF. The full variable domain, in which reference TRBV7-9 and TRBJ2-1 provide the parts outside the CDR3, is DTGVSQNPRHKITKRGQNVTFRCDPISEHNRLYWYRQTLGQGPEFLTYFQNEAQLEKSRLLSDRFSAERPKGSFSTLEIQRTEQGDSAMYLCASSLVSPGVLDEQFFGPGTRLTVL.

V is TRBV9 and J is TRBJ1-2, with TRBD1 as a possible D gene (5 bases). V shed 2 bases and J shed 1 base, with 9 bases lying between them. The CDR3 has 14 residues. Germline V CDR1 and CDR2: SGDLS, YYNGEE. DNA of the CDR3: TGTGCCAGCAGCGTCTCCAGGGATAACTATGGCTACACCTTC. Protein sequence: CASSVSRDNYGYTF.

This chain uses TRBV12-5 with TRBJ2-7, with D possibly being TRBD2 (5 bases). V shed 9 bases and J shed 2 bases, with 11 bases lying between them. The length of the CDR3 is 12 residues. CDR1 and CDR2 (germline): LGHNT, FRNRAP. In DNA form, the CDR3 reads TGTGCTAGCCGCCTCGGGGCCTACGAGCAGTACTTC. The encoded protein is CASRLGAYEQYF.

The table lists this clone with a few counts. The chain uses TRBV5-6 and TRBJ1-1, with a weak D call TRBD1 (5 bases). Germline lookup yields CDR1 SGHDT and CDR2 YYEEEE. The length of the CDR3 is 12 residues. Deletions cut 4 bases from V and 2 bases from J, with 6 bases between. CDR3 bases: TGTGCCAGCAGCACAGGTAACACTGAAGCTTTCTTT. This sequence encodes CASSTGNTEAFF.

The V and J genes are TRBV6-1 and TRBJ2-1, with D maybe TRBD1 (5 bases). Germline values: CDR1 MNHNS, CDR2 SASEGT. CDR3 length: 13 residues. Trimming took off 1 base at V and 9 bases at J, with 10 bases between the two ends. Here the CDR3 reads CASSEGFRVEQFF. In DNA form, the CDR3 reads TGTGCCAGCAGTGAAGGTTTCAGGGTTGAGCAGTTCTTC.

The rearrangement links TRBV19 to TRBJ2-5, with 12 positions matching TRBD2. V shed 3 bases and J 5 bases; nucleotides not matched to a gene: 4. The CDR3 contains 15 residues. From germline, CDR1 is LNHDA and CDR2 SQIVND (reference sequence). The CDR3 region is CASSIASGGAETQYF. Written as DNA, the CDR3 is TGTGCCAGTAGTATTGCTAGCGGGGGGGCGGAGACCCAGTACTTC.

This chain connects TRBV13 to TRBJ1-5, with D maybe TRBD1 (5 bases). V was shortened by 5 bases and J by 5 bases, with 7 bases between the two germline ends. Germline CDR1 is PRHDT and CDR2 is FYEKMQ (reference sequence). This CDR3 region has 12 residues. This CDR3 is CASSRGHQPQHF. CDR3 nucleotide sequence: TGTGCCAGCAGCCGGGGACATCAGCCCCAGCATTTT.

CDR3 sequence: CASSLRGPDSTGELFF. CDR3 coding DNA: TGTGCCAGCAGCCTAAGAGGTCCCGACAGCACCGGGGAGCTGTTTTTT. This chain connects TRBV4-2 to TRBJ2-2, with D possibly TRBD1 on 5 matching bases. From germline, CDR1 is LGHNA and CDR2 YNFKEQ. CDR3 size: 16 residues. V lost 4 bases, J lost 4 bases, and 16 bases lay in between.

The chain carries TRBV2 and TRBJ2-7; possibly TRBD1 or TRBD2 for D (5 bases each). V lost 8 bases and J lost 0, with 14 bases in between. This CDR3 spans 14 amino acids. CDR1 and CDR2 (germline): SNHLY, FYNNEI. The DNA for the CDR3 is TGTGCCAGCGAGGGGATACACCACTCCTACGAGCAGTACTTC. Encoded protein: CASEGIHHSYEQYF.

The genes are TRBV10-2 and TRBJ2-7; perhaps TRBD1 as D (5 bases). The V end lost 6 bases, the J end lost 0 bases, and 18 bases lay between the germline ends. CDR1 and CDR2 (germline): WSHSY, SAAADI. The CDR3 extends over 16 amino acids. CDR3 sequence reads: CASRGLVLGSSYEQYF. The CDR3 DNA is TGCGCCAGCAGGGGGCTAGTCCTAGGAAGCTCCTACGAGCAGTACTTC.

The chain links TRBV4-3 to TRBJ2-2; tentative D call: TRBD2 (5 bases). This CDR3 region has 19 residues. CDR1 is LGHNA, CDR2 YSLEER, per germline. Trimming stripped 0 bases from V and 0 bases from J, with 17 bases between. The DNA of the CDR3 is TGCGCCAGCAGCCAAGAAGCCCCTAATAAGCGGACGAACACCGGGGAGCTGTTTTTT. It encodes CASSQEAPNKRTNTGELFF.

The chain combines TRBV29-1 with TRBJ2-5; D is perhaps TRBD2 (7 bases). The CDR3 runs 11 residues. Germline V gene data show CDR1 as SQVTM and CDR2 as ANQGSEA. V lost 8 bases and J lost 6, with 13 bases in between. This chain's CDR3 is CSSRGGQTQYF. DNA for the CDR3: TGCAGCTCGAGGGGGGGACAGACCCAGTACTTC.

The chain has TRBV2 and TRBJ1-5; D is possibly TRBD1 (5 bases). The CDR3 contains 13 residues. Between the trimmed V and J ends, which lost 4 bases and 5 bases, there was a span of 9 bases. The germline gives CDR1 SNHLY, CDR2 FYNNEI. CDR3: CASSGDGDQPQHF. For the CDR3, the DNA is TGTGCCAGCAGTGGGGACGGTGATCAGCCCCAGCATTTT.

V usage is TRBV25-1 and J usage is TRBJ1-2; D uncertain. Looked up from germline, CDR1 is MGHDK and CDR2 is SYGVNS. Trimming took off 3 bases at V and 7 bases at J, with 18 bases between the two ends. The CDR3 is 15 residues long. CDR3 loop: CASSDPYPGIGGYTF. Here the CDR3 DNA reads TGTGCCAGCAGTGACCCCTACCCCGGGATTGGTGGCTACACCTTC.

The chain recombines TRBV19 with TRBJ2-2; possible D gene TRBD1, 6 bases. The CDR3 covers 12 residues. Trimming took 8 bases from V and 6 from J, leaving 10 bases between them. Germline V gene sequence: CDR1 LNHDA, CDR2 SQIVND (reference sequence). CDR3 in DNA: TGTGCCAGTGGAAGGGGGTCCGGGGAGCTGTTTTTT. It translates to CASGRGSGELFF.

The V gene is TRBV19, the J gene TRBJ2-2, with D perhaps TRBD1 (5 bases). Germline values: CDR1 LNHDA, CDR2 SQIVND (reference sequence). The CDR3 is 14 amino acids. The germline V and J ends were trimmed by 7 bases and 0 bases, with 9 bases remaining between them. The CDR3 loop reads CASKDTSNTGELFF. The CDR3 region has the DNA TGTGCCAGTAAGGACACCTCGAACACCGGGGAGCTGTTTTTT.

V is TRBV19 and J is TRBJ1-5; the D gene is possibly TRBD1 (5 bases). The CDR3 contains 15 residues. V gave up 1 base and J gave up 6 bases, with 13 bases separating them. Germline V gene lookup returns CDR1 LNHDA and CDR2 SQIVND (reference sequence). CDR3 DNA sequence: TGTGCCAGTAGTATAGGGCGGGGGATTGCTCAGCCCCAGCATTTT. Its protein is CASSIGRGIAQPQHF.

The V and J genes are TRBV19 and TRBJ1-5, with D unresolved. Germline CDR1 LNHDA, CDR2 SQIVND (reference sequence). The CDR3 is 16 amino acids. V was cut by 0 bases and J by 7 bases, with 16 bases left in between. For the CDR3, the DNA is TGTGCCAGTAGTATAGAGGGCGGGGAGATAGGGCAGCCCCAGCATTTT. Its translation: CASSIEGGEIGQPQHF.

The J gene is TRBJ2-5, the V gene TRBV5-1; D possibly corresponds to TRBD2 (5 bases). The V gene lost 0 bases and the J gene lost 4 bases, with 16 bases spanning the gap. CDR3 size: 16 residues. Germline CDR1 reads SGHRS; CDR2 reads YFSETQ. In nucleotides, the CDR3 is TGCGCCAGCAGCTTGGCCTCCGGGGAGATCCCAGAGACCCAGTACTTC. As protein: CASSLASGEIPETQYF. Full variable domain (missing parts from reference TRBV5-1 and TRBJ2-5): KAGVTQTPRYLIKTRGQQVTLSCSPISGHRSVSWYQQTPGQGLQFLFEYFSETQRNKGNFPGRFSGRQFSNSRSEMNVSTLELGDSALYLCASSLASGEIPETQYFGPGTRLLVL.